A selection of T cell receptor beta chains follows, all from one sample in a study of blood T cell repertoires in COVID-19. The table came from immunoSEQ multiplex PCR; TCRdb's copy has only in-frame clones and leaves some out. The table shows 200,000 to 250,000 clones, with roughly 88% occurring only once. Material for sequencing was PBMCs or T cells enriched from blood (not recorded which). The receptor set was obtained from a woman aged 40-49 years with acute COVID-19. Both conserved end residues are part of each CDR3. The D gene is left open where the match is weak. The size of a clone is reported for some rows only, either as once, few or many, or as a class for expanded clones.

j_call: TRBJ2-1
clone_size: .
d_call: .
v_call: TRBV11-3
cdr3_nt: TGTGCCAGCAGCTTATCGTATAGTTCTAAAAATGAGCAGTTCTTC
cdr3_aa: CASSLSYSSKNEQFF

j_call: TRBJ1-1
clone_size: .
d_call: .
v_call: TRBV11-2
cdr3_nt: TGTGCCAGCAGCTTAGCCCCCGCAGGGGATGGGGACACTGAAGCTTTCTTT
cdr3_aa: CASSLAPAGDGDTEAFF

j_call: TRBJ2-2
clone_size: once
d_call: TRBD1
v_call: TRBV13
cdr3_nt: TGTGCCAGCAGCTTTCGGTTGACCTCTGGGACAGGGGTGATCACCGGGGAGCTGTTTTTT
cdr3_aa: CASSFRLTSGTGVITGELFF

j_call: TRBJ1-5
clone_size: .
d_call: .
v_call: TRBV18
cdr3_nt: TGTGCCAGCTCACCATCCGACGGGCAGCCCCAGCATTTT
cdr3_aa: CASSPSDGQPQHF

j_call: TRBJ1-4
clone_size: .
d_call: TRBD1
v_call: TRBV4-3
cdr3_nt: TGCGCCAGCAGCCAAGTCCCACAGGGGAATGAAAAACTGTTTTTT
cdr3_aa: CASSQVPQGNEKLFF

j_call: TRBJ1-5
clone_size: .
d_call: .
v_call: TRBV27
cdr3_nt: TGTGCCAGCAGTACTACAATAGGACAGATTAATAGCAATCAGCCCCAGCATTTT
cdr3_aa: CASSTTIGQINSNQPQHF

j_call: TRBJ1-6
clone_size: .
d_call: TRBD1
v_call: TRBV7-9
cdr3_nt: TGTGCCAGCAGCTTTGGGACAGGGAACTCACCCCTCCACTTT
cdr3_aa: CASSFGTGNSPLHF

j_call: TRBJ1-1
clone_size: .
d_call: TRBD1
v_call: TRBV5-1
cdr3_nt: TGCGCCAGCAGCTTGGAAACGCCGGGACAGGGTAGGACTGAAGCTTTCTTT
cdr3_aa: CASSLETPGQGRTEAFF

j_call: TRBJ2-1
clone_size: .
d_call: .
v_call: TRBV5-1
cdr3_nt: TGCGCCAGCCGATTATCGGCGGGGTTTTACAATGAGCAGTTCTTC
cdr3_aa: CASRLSAGFYNEQFF

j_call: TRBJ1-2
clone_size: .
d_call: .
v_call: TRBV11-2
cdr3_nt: TGTGCCAGCAGCTTAGGGGGCAGAGGCTACACCTTC
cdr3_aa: CASSLGGRGYTF

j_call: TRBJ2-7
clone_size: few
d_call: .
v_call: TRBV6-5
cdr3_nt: TGTGCCAGCGGGCATGAGGGTGCCGACGAGCAGTACTTC
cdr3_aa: CASGHEGADEQYF

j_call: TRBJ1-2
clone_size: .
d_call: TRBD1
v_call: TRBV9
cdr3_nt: TGTGCCAGCACCGAGACAGGGGGCTATGGCTACACCTTC
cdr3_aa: CASTETGGYGYTF

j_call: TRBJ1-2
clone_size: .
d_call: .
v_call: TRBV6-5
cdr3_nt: TGTGCCAGCTTTCGAGGGCGATTGGGTTATGGCTACACCTTC
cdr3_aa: CASFRGRLGYGYTF

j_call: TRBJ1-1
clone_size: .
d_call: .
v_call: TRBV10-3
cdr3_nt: TGTGCCATCTGGCAGCCGGGGGGAACCACTGAAGCTTTCTTT
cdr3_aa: CAIWQPGGTTEAFF

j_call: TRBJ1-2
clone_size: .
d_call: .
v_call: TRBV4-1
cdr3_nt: TGCGCCAGCAGCCAAGTCGCTAACTATGGCTACACCTTC
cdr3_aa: CASSQVANYGYTF

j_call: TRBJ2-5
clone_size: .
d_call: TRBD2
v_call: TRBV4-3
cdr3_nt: TGCGCCAGCAGCCAAGAGAGGGGAGGGCAAGAGACCCAGTACTTC
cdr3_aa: CASSQERGGQETQYF

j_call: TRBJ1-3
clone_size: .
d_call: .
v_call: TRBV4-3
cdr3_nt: TGCGCCAGCAGCCAAGATAGCCCTTCTGGAAACACCATATATTTT
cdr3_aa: CASSQDSPSGNTIYF

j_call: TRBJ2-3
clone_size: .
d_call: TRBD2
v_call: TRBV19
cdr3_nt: TGTGCCAGTAGTCAGGAGACTAGCGGACGCTTGCAGTATTTT
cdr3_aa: CASSQETSGRLQYF

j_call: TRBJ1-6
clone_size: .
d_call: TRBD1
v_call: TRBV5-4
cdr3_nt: TGTGCCAGCAGCTTGACAGGGGTAGGTGGTTCACCCCTCCACTTT
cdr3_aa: CASSLTGVGGSPLHF

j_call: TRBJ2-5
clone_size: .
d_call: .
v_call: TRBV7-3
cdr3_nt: TGTGCCAGCAGCTTGGGCAGGGCAATGGGAGAGACCCAGTACTTC
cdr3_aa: CASSLGRAMGETQYF

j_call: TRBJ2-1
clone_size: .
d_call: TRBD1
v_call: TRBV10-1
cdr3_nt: TGCGCCAGCAGTGGGTTAGCCGGGACAGCAGCCTACAATGAGCAGTTCTTC
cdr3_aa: CASSGLAGTAAYNEQFF

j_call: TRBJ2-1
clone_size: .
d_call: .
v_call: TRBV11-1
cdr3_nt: TGTGCCAGCAGCTTTGGCCTAGCGAGTACTGAGCAGTTCTTC
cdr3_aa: CASSFGLASTEQFF

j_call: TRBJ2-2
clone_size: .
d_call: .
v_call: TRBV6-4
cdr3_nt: TGTGCCAGCAGTGACTCGGTCAGGGGAGCCGGGGAGCTGTTTTTT
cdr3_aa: CASSDSVRGAGELFF

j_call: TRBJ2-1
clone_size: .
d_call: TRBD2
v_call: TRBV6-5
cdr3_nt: TGTGCCAGCAGGGGACTAGGACGACGCAATGAGCAGTTCTTC
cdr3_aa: CASRGLGRRNEQFF

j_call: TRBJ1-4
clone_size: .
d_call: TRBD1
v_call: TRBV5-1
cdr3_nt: TGCGCCAGCAGCTTGGGACAGGGGTCTGCAACTAATGAAAAACTGTTTTTT
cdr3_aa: CASSLGQGSATNEKLFF

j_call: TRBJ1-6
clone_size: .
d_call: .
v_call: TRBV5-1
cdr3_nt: TGCGCCAGCAGCCCGGACAGAGACTATAATTCACCCCTCCACTTT
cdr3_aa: CASSPDRDYNSPLHF

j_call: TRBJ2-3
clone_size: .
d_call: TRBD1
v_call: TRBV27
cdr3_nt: TGTGCCAGCAGCCGTCTTGGGGGACAGGGAATCGGAGATACGCAGTATTTT
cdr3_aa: CASSRLGGQGIGDTQYF

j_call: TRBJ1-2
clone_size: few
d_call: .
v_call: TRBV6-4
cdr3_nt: TGTGCCAGCAAGGATTACAGGGATAACTATGGCTACACCTTC
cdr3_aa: CASKDYRDNYGYTF

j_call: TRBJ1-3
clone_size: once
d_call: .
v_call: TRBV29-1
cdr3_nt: TGCAGCGTCCATGAGGGAGGCGGAAACACCATATATTTT
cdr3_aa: CSVHEGGGNTIYF

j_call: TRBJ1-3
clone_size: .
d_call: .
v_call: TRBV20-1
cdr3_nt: TGCAGTGCTAGTTTTCCCGAGAGAAACACCATATATTTT
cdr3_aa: CSASFPERNTIYF

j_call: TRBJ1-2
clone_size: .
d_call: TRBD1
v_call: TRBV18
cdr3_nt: TGTGCCAGCTCAACTACCTCTATCACAGGGGAAGGCTACACCTTC
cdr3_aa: CASSTTSITGEGYTF

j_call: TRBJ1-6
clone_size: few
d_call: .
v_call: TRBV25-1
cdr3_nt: TGTGCCAGCAGTCCCCAGGGGCGGTTATCACCCCTCCACTTT
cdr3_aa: CASSPQGRLSPLHF

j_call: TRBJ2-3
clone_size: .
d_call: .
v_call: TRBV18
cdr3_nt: TGTGCCAGCTCCCTGGGAGGGGGGCCGAGCACAGATACGCAGTATTTT
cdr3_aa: CASSLGGGPSTDTQYF

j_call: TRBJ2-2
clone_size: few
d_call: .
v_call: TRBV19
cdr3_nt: TGTGCCAGCAGGAGGGACAGAAAAACCGGGGAGCTGTTTTTT
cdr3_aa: CASRRDRKTGELFF

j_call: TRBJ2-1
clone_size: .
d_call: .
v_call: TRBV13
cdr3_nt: TGTGCCAGCAGCTTGGAGAGCTCCTACAATGAGCAGTTCTTC
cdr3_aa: CASSLESSYNEQFF

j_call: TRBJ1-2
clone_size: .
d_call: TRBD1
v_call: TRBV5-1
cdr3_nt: TGCGCCAGCAGCTGGGACAGGGACTGGGGCTACACCTTC
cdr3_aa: CASSWDRDWGYTF

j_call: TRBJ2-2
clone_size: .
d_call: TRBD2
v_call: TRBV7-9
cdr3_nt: TGTGCCAGCAGCTTTAGCGGGGGGACCACCCGGGAGCTGTTTTTT
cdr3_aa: CASSFSGGTTRELFF

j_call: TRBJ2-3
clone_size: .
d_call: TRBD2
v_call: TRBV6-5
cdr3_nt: TGTGCCAGCAGTATAATCGCGGGGGGCACAGATACGCAGTATTTT
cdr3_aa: CASSIIAGGTDTQYF

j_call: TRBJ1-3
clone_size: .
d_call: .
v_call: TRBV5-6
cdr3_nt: TGTGCCAGCAGCGTTCAGGGCTCCTCTGGAAACACCATATATTTT
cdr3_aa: CASSVQGSSGNTIYF

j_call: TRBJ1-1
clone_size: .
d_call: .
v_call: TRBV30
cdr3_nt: TGTGCCGGCGGGGAGAGGCGCCGTGGAGCTTTCTTT
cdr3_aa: CAGGERRRGAFF

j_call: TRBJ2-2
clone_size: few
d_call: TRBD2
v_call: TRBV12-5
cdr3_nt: TGTGCTAGTGGCCCCGCCCTAGCGGGGAGAAGGAACACCGGGGAGCTGTTTTTT
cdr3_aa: CASGPALAGRRNTGELFF

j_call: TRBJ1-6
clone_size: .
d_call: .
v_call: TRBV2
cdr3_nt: TGTGCCAGCAGGGGGGGGGCGAGCTCCTATAATTCACCCCTCCACTTT
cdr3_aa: CASRGGASSYNSPLHF

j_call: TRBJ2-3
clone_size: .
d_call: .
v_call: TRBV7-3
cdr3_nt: TGTGCCAGCAGCCCGGGGGGCGCAGTAATAGATACGCAGTATTTT
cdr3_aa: CASSPGGAVIDTQYF

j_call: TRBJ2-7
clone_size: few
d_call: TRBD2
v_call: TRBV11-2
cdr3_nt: TGTGCCAGCAGCTTAGTTAGCGGGCGGCACGGAGAGCAGTACTTC
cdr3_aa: CASSLVSGRHGEQYF

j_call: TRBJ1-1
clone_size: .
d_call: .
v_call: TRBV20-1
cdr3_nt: TGCAGTGCTAGTAGCAAGAACACTGAAGCTTTCTTT
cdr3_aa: CSASSKNTEAFF

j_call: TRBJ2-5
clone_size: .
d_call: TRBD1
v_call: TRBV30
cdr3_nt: TGTGCCTTAGCCGGGACAGGGCGAGAGACCCAGTACTTC
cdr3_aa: CALAGTGRETQYF

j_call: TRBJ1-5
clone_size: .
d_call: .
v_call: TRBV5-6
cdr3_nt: TGTGCCAGCAGGATAGGTCCGGCTAGCGGCCAGCCCCAGCATTTT
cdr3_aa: CASRIGPASGQPQHF

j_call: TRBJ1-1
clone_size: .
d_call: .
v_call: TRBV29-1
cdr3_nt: TGCAGCGTTTTTCTCCGGTTTGAAGCTTTCTTT
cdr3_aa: CSVFLRFEAFF

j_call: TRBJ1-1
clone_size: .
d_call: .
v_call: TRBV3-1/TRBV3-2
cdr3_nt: TGTGCCAGCAGCCAAGATTTCGCAGTCAACACTGAAGCTTTCTTT
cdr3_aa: CASSQDFAVNTEAFF

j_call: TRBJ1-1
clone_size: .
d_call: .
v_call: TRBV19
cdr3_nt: TGTGCCAGTAGGGGGGGAACCATCATGAACACTGAAGCTTTCTTT
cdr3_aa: CASRGGTIMNTEAFF